This T cell receptor beta chain emerged from a study of T cell repertoires in cytomegalovirus infection. Across the study: Based on public TCR beta signatures, there were indications of CMV infection and of a matching HLA type.

The germline V and J ends were trimmed by 2 bases and 2 bases, with 4 bases remaining between them. The CDR3 runs 13 residues. Germline V lookup: CDR1 MNHEY, CDR2 SMNVEV (reference sequence). TCRdb re-called the reads with MiXCR, one entry per CDR3 protein. The sample lists some 150,000 distinct CDR3 sequences, about 6% occurring once. This clonotype was detected ten times or more. J is TRBJ1-5 and V is TRBV27; D unresolved. The sample was PBMCs. The TCR originated in a human donor in good health (CMV status not recorded). Some clones in this sample may be carry-over from other donors' samples. CDR3 protein: CASSLMGNQPQHF. The DNA of the CDR3 is TGTGCCAGCAGTTTAATGGGCAATCAGCCCCAGCATTTT.